The 7 T cell receptor beta chains given below trace back to one sample, sequenced in a study of T cell changes during pregnancy in multiple sclerosis. Profiled with immunoSEQ multiplex PCR; TCRdb holds only in-frame clones, not every one. The table shows tens of thousands of clones, with about nine tenths occurring only once. Sequenced material: peripheral blood, taken in the third trimester of pregnancy. Source of these receptors: a female donor in good health, enrolled as a control in a pregnancy study.

The V gene is TRBV27, the J gene TRBJ1-5; TRBD1 matches at 9 bases. The trim removed 5 bases at V and 6 bases at J, leaving 8 bases unmatched. Germline-derived CDR1 and CDR2 are MNHEY and SMNVEV (reference sequence). This CDR3 contains 15 residues. The chain's CDR3 is CASSTLQGAGQPQHF. The CDR3 nucleotides are TGTGCCAGCAGTACTTTACAGGGGGCTGGTCAGCCCCAGCATTTT.

V usage is TRBV5-6 and J usage is TRBJ2-7, with 8 positions matching TRBD2. V shed 3 bases, J shed 0 bases, and the junction held 14 bases outside the gene matches. Germline V CDR1 and CDR2: SGHDT, YYEEEE. The CDR3 runs to 18 residues. CDR3: CASSSRGLAGGSSYEQYF. As DNA, the CDR3 is TGTGCCAGCAGCTCCCGGGGGCTTGCGGGGGGCAGCTCCTACGAGCAGTACTTC.

The gene calls are TRBV4-3 and TRBJ2-7, with D possibly TRBD1 on 6 matching bases. Germline CDR1 LGHNA, CDR2 YSLEER. This CDR3 has 15 residues. The V end was cut by 0 bases, the J end by 1 base, with 10 bases between. The CDR3, as DNA: TGCGCCAGCAGCCAAGAGGGGGCTAAATCCTACGAGCAGTACTTC. The encoded protein is CASSQEGAKSYEQYF.

This chain joins TRBV9 and TRBJ2-3; 7 nucleotides match TRBD2. After removal of 6 bases from V and 0 bases from J, the junction contained 7 bases not matched to a gene. The CDR3 is made up of 15 amino acids. CDR1 and CDR2 (germline): SGDLS, YYNGEE. For the CDR3, the DNA is TGTGCCAGCACCCCTAGCGGCGTTAGCACAGATACGCAGTATTTT. Translating it yields CASTPSGVSTDTQYF.

V is TRBV2 and J is TRBJ1-2, with 7 bases that match TRBD1. The V segment lost 2 bases and the J segment 2 bases; nucleotides outside the gene matches: 11. Germline CDR1 and CDR2: SNHLY and FYNNEI. CDR3 length: 17 residues. In DNA, the CDR3 is TGTGCCAGCAGTGAAATAGGGGGCAGCTCGACGAACTATGGCTACACCTTC. It is translated as CASSEIGGSSTNYGYTF.

V is TRBV10-3 and J is TRBJ2-2; no firm D call. CDR1 ENHRY and CDR2 SYGVKD come from the germline V gene. The length of the CDR3 is 16 residues. The V and J ends lost 5 bases and 1 base respectively, with 14 bases between them. CDR3 bases: TGTGCCATCAGTCCCAGAGTTGCAGGGAACACCGGGGAGCTGTTTTTT. It is translated as CAISPRVAGNTGELFF.

This chain links TRBV7-9 with TRBJ2-1, with D maybe TRBD2 (6 bases). The V and J ends lost 4 bases and 6 bases respectively, with 19 bases between them. This CDR3 is 16 amino acids long. CDR1 is SEHNR and CDR2 is FQNEAQ in the germline V gene (reference sequence). DNA for the CDR3: TGTGCCAGCAGCTCCCCGACTAGAGTGGGGCGCAATGAGCAGTTCTTC. Translated, it gives CASSSPTRVGRNEQFF.